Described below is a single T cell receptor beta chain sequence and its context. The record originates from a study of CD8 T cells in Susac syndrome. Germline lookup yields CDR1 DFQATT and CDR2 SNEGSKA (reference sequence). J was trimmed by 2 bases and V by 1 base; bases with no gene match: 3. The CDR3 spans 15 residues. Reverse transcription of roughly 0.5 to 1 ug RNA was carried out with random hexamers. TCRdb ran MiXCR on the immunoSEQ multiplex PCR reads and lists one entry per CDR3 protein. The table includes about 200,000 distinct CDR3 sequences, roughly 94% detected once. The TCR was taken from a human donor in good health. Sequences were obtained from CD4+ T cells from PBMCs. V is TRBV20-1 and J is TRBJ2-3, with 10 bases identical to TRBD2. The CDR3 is CSARGTSGSTDTQYF. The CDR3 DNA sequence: TGCAGTGCTAGAGGGACTAGCGGTTCCACAGATACGCAGTATTTT.